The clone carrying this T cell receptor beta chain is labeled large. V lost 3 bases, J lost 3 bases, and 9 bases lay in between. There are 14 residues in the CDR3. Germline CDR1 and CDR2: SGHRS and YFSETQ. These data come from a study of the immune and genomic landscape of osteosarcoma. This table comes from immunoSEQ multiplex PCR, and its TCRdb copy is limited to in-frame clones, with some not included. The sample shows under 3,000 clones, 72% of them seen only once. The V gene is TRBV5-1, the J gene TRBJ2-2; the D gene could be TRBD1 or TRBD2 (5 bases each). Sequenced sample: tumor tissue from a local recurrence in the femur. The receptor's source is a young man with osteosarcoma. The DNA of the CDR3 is TGCGCCAGCAGCTGGGGGAGTTACACCGGGGAGCTGTTTTTT. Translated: CASSWGSYTGELFF.